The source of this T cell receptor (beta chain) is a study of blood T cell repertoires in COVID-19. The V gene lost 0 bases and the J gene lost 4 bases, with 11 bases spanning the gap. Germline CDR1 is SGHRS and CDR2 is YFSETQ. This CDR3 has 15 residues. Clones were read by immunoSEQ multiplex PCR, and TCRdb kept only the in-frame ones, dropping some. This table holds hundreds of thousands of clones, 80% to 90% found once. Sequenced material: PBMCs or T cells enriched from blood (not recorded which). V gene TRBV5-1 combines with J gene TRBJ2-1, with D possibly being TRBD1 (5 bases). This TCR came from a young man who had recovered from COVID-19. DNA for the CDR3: TGCGCCAGCAGCTTGGGTGGAGACAGATACAATGAGCAGTTCTTC. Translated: CASSLGGDRYNEQFF.